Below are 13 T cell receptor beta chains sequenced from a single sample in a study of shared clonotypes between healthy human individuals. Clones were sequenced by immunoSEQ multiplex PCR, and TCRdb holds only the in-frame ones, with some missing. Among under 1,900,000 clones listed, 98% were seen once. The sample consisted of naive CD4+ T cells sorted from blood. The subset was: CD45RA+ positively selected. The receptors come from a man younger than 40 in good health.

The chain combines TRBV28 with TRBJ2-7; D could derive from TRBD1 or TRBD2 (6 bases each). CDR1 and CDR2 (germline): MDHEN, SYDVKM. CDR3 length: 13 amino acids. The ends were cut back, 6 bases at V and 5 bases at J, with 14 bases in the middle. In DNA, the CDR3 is TGTGCCAGCAGCTCAACCGGGGGCAACGAGCAGTACTTC. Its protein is CASSSTGGNEQYF.

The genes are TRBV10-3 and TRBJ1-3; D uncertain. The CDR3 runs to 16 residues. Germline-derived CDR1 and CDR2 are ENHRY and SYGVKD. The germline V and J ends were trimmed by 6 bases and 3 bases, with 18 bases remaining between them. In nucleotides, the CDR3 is TGTGCCATCAGGACGGACCTGAGGAGTTTTGGAAACACCATATATTTT. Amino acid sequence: CAIRTDLRSFGNTIYF.

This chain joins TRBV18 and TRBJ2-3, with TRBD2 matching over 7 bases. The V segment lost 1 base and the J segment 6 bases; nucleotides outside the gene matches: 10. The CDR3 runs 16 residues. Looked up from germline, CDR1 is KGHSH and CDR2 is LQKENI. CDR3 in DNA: TGTGCCAGCTCACCACTAACGGGAGGTGTTTTGGATACGCAGTATTTT. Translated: CASSPLTGGVLDTQYF.

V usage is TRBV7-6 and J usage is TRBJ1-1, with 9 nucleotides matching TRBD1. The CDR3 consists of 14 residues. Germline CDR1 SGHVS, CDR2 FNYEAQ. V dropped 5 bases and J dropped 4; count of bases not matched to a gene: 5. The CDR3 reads CASSLVQGATEAFF. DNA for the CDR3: TGTGCCAGCAGCCTAGTACAGGGGGCCACTGAAGCTTTCTTT.

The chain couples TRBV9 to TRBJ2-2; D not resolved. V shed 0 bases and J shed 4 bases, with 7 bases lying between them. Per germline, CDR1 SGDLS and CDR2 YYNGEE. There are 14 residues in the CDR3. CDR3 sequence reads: CASSVALFTGELFF. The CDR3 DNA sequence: TGTGCCAGCAGCGTAGCGCTTTTCACCGGGGAGCTGTTTTTT.

DNA of the CDR3: TGTGCCAGCAGGAAGTTACCAGCAGTTAAGAACACTGAAGCTTTCTTT. Amino acid sequence: CASRKLPAVKNTEAFF. The chain has TRBV11-1 and TRBJ1-1; no reliable D call. In germline, CDR1 is SGHAT, CDR2 FQDESV (reference sequence). V was pared by 6 bases and J by 1 base, with 18 bases between. The CDR3 is 16 amino acids.

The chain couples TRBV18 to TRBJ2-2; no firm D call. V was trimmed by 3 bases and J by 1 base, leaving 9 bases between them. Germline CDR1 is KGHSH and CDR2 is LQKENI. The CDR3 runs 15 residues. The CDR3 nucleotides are TGTGCCAGCTCACCGGCCCAGATGAACACCGGGGAGCTGTTTTTT. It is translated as CASSPAQMNTGELFF.

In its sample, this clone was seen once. DNA of the CDR3: TGTGCCAGCACTGGGCGGATGATGAACACTGAAGCTTTCTTT. It is translated as CASTGRMMNTEAFF. This chain links TRBV7-2 with TRBJ1-1, with D uncertain. There are 14 residues in the CDR3. Trimming took off 7 bases at V and 0 bases at J, with 12 bases between the two ends. Germline lookup yields CDR1 SGHTA and CDR2 FQGNSA.

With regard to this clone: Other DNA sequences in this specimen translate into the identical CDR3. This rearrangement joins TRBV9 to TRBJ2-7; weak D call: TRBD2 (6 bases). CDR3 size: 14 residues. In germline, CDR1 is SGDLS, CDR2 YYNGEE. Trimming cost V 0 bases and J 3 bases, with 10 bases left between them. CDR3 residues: CASSVGGAGYEQYF. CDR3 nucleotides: TGTGCCAGCAGCGTAGGAGGAGCGGGCTACGAGCAGTACTTC.

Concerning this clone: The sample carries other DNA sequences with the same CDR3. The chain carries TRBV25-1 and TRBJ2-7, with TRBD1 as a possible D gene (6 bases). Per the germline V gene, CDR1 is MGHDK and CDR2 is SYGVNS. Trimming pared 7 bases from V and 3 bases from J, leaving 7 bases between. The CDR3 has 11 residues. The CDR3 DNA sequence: TGTGCCAGCAAGGACAGCTACGAGCAGTACTTC. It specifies CASKDSYEQYF.

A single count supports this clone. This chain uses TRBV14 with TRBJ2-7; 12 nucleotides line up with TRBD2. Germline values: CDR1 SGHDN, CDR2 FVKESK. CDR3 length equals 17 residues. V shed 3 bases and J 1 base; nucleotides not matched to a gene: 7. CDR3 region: CASSHRTSGIYSYEQYF. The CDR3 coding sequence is TGTGCCAGCAGCCATCGGACTAGCGGGATATATTCCTACGAGCAGTACTTC.

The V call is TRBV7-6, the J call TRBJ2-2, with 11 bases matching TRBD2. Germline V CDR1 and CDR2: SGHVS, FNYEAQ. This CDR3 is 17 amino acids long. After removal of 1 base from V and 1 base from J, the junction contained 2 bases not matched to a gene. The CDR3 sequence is CASSLGTSGRNTGELFF. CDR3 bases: TGTGCCAGCAGCTTAGGCACTAGCGGGAGGAACACCGGGGAGCTGTTTTTT.

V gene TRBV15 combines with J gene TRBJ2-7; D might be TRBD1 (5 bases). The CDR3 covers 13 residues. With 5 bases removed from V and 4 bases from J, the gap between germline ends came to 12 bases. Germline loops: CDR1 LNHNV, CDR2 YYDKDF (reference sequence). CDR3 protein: CATSGSGHYEQYF. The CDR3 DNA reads TGTGCCACCAGCGGATCAGGACATTACGAGCAGTACTTC. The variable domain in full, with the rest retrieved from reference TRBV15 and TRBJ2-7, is DAMVIQNPRYQVTQFGKPVTLSCSQTLNHNVMYWYQQKSSQAPKLLFHYYDKDFNNEADTPDNFQSRRPNTSFCFLDIRSPGLGDTAMYLCATSGSGHYEQYFGPGTRLTVT.